This TCR beta chain was retrieved from a study of T-cell reconstitution after alpha-beta-depleted transplantation in children. This CDR3 is built from 14 residues. V lost 2 bases, J lost 5 bases, and 13 bases lay in between. TCRbeta library construction was performed incorporating unique molecular identifiers. Each CDR3 protein is one row after TCRdb ran MiXCR on the PCR reads. The sample gives about 200,000 distinct CDR3 sequences, roughly 7.1% of which show up once; about 6% is in the top ten. This clonotype occurred many times. Here the sequenced sample was PBMCs, taken before TCRalphabeta/CD19-depleted stem cell transplant. The rearrangement links TRBV12-3 or TRBV12-4 to TRBJ2-7; no definite D call. This receptor was identified in a boy aged 2-9 years with acute lymphoblastic leukemia, due to receive a stem cell transplant. DNA for the CDR3: TGTGCCAGCAGTTTACGACTGAGTGCGGACGAGCAGTACTTC. It is translated as CASSLRLSADEQYF.